This T cell receptor (beta chain) appears in the sequencing data of a study of blood T cells in healthy people across ages. About the research overall: Roughly one uniquely barcoded beta molecule per two T cells was captured. Study findings and constraints: Fewer expanded clones and more diversity marked long-lived versus aged donors. Donor CMV status, an unknown factor, possibly confounded changes in expanded clonotypes.

A J-beta primer mix and a sample-barcoded 5' primer were used in a second PCR of about 7 to 12 cycles. Using its own MiXCR run on the 5' RACE reads, TCRdb lists one record per CDR3 protein. The repertoire holds about 640,000 distinct CDR3 sequences, roughly 58% seen once, with roughly 34% in the top ten. About this clonotype: Its specificity is unknown.

This receptor was taken from a man aged 55 to 69 in good health. Sample: blood.

CDR3 nucleotides: TGCAGTGCTAGAGTTCTTAGGGGACTAGGGGTCCCAGATACGCAGTATTTT. As protein: CSARVLRGLGVPDTQYF. This chain uses TRBV20-1 with TRBJ2-3, with 8 bases lining up with TRBD2. Germline lookup yields CDR1 DFQATT and CDR2 SNEGSKA (reference sequence). The J segment lost 4 bases and the V segment lost 1 base, leaving 13 bases of the junction unmatched. This CDR3 has 17 amino acids.